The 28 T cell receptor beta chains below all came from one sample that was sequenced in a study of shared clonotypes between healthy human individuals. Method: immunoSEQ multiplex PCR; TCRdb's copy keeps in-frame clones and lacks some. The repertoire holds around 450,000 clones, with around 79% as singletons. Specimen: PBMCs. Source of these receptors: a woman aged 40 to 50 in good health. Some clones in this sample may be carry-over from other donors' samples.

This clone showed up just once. CDR3 nucleotides: TGTGCCAGCTCAATAACCTGGGATTCACCCCTCCACTTT. Its protein product is CASSITWDSPLHF. J is TRBJ1-6 and V is TRBV18; the D is unclear. Germline-derived CDR1 and CDR2 are KGHSH and LQKENI. This CDR3 has 13 amino acids. Trimming shortened V by 5 bases and J by 8 bases, and 10 bases separated the two germline ends.

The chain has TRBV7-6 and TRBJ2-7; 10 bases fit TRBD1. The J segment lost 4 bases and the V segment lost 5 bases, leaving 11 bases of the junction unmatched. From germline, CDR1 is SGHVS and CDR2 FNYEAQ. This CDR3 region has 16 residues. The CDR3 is CASSHEGQGFLYEQYF. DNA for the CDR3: TGTGCCAGCAGCCATGAGGGACAGGGGTTCCTATACGAGCAGTACTTC.

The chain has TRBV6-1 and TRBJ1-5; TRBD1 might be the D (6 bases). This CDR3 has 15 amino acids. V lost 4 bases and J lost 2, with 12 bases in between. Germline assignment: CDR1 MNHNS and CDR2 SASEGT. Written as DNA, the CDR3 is TGTGCCAGCAGTGTAGCCAGGGGTGGCAATCAGCCCCAGCATTTT. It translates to CASSVARGGNQPQHF.

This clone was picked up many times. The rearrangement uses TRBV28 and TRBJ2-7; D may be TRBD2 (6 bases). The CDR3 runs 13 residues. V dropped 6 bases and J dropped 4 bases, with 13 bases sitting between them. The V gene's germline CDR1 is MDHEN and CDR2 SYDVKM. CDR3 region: CASRTGGIYEQYF. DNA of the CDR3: TGTGCCAGCAGGACCGGGGGAATTTACGAGCAGTACTTC.

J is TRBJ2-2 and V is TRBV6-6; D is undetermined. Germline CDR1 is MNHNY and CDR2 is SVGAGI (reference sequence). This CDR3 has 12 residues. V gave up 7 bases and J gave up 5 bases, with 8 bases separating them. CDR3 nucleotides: TGTGCCAGCACGGGTGGGACCGGGGAGCTGTTTTTT. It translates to CASTGGTGELFF.

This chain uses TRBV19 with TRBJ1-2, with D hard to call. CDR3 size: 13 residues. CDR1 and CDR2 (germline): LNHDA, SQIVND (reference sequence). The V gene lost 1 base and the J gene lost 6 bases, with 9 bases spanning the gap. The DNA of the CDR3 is TGTGCCAGTAGTATAGTAGTCGGAGATGGCTACACCTTC. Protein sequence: CASSIVVGDGYTF. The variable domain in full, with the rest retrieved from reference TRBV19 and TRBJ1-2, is DGGITQSPKYLFRKEGQNVTLSCEQNLNHDAMYWYRQDPGQGLRLIYYSQIVNDFQKGDIAEGYSVSREKKESFPLTVTSAQKNPTAFYLCASSIVVGDGYTFGSGTRLTVV.

The DNA of the CDR3 is TGTGCCAGCAGCCCCAGACTAGGGGGGTGGGGAAACGAGCAGTACTTC. Its translation is CASSPRLGGWGNEQYF. V and J are TRBV11-2 and TRBJ2-7; D may be TRBD1 or TRBD2 (6 bases each). Trimming shortened V by 5 bases and J by 5 bases, and 22 bases separated the two germline ends. CDR3 length: 16 amino acids. CDR1 and CDR2 (germline): SGHAT, FQNNGV.

The CDR3 DNA is TGCGCCAGCAGCTTGGCCGGCTGGAGCTCCTACAATGAGCAGTTCTTC. Protein product: CASSLAGWSSYNEQFF. This chain joins TRBV5-1 and TRBJ2-1; the D is unclear. V was cut by 0 bases and J by 0 bases, with 10 bases left in between. This CDR3 has 16 residues. CDR1 is SGHRS and CDR2 is YFSETQ in the germline V gene. Looking up the rest from reference TRBV5-1 and TRBJ2-1 gives the full variable domain: KAGVTQTPRYLIKTRGQQVTLSCSPISGHRSVSWYQQTPGQGLQFLFEYFSETQRNKGNFPGRFSGRQFSNSRSEMNVSTLELGDSALYLCASSLAGWSSYNEQFFGPGTRLTVL.

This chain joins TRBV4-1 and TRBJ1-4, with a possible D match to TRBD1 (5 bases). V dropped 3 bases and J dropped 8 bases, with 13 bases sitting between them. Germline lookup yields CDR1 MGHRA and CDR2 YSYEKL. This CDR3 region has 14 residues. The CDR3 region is CASSHPGREEKLFF. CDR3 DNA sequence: TGCGCCAGCAGCCACCCAGGGAGGGAAGAAAAACTGTTTTTT.

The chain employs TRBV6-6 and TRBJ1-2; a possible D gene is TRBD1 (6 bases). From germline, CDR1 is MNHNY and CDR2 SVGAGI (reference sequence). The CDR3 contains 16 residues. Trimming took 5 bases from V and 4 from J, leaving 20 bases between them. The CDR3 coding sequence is TGTGCCAGCAGTCACAGAGGACAGTCAGGAAGCTATGGCTACACCTTC. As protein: CASSHRGQSGSYGYTF.

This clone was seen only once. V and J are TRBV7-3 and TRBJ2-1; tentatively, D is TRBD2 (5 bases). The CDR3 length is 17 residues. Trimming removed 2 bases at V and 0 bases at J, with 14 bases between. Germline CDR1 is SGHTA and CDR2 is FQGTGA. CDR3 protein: CASSLRLSLSSYNEQFF. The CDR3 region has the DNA TGTGCCAGCAGCTTACGACTATCCTTGAGCTCCTACAATGAGCAGTTCTTC.

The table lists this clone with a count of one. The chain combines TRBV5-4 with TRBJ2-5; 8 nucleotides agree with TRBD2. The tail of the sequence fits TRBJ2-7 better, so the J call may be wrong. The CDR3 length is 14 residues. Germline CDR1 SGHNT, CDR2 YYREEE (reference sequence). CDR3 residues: CASSSGTRAYEQYF. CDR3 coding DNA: TGTGCCAGCAGCTCCGGGACTAGGGCCTACGAGCAGTACTTC.

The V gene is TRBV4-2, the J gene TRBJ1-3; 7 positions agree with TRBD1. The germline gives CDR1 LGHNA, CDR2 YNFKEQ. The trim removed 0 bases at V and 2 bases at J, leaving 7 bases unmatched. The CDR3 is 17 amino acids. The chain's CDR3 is CASSQDSNRGPGNTIYF. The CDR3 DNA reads TGTGCCAGCAGCCAAGATAGTAACAGGGGCCCTGGAAACACCATATATTTT.

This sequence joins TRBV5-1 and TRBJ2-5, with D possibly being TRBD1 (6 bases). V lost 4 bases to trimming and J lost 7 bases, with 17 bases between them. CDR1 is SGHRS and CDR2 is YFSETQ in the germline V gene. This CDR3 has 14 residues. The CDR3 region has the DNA TGCGCCAGCAGCCTTGGGGACAATGGAGTGACCCAGTACTTC. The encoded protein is CASSLGDNGVTQYF.

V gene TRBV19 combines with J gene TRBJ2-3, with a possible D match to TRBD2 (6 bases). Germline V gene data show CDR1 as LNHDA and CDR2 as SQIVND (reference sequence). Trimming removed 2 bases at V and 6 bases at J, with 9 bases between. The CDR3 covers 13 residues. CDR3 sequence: CASSIRRGDTQYF. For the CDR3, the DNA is TGTGCCAGTAGTATAAGACGGGGGGATACGCAGTATTTT.

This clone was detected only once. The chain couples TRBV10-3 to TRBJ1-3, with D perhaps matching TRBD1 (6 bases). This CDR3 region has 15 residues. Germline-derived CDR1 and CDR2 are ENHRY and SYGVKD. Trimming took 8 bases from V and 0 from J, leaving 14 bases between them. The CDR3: CAIGPDSLSGNTIYF. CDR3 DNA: TGTGCCATCGGACCGGACAGCCTCTCTGGAAACACCATATATTTT.

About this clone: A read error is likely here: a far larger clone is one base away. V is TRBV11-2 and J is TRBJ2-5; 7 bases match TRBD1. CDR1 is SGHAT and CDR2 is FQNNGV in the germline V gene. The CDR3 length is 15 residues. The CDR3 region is CAGSLAGTAQETQYF. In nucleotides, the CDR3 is TGTGCCGGCAGCCTAGCCGGGACAGCCCAAGAGACCCAGTACTTC.

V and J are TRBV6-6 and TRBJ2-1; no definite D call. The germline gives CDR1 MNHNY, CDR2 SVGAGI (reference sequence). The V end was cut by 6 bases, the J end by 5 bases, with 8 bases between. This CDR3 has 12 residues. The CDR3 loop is CASSKEDNEQFF. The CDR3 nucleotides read TGTGCCAGCAGCAAAGAGGACAATGAGCAGTTCTTC.

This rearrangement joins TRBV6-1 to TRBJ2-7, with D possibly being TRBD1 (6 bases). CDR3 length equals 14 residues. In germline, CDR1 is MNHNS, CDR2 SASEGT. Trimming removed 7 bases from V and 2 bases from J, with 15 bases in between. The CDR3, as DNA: TGTGCCAGCACGCTCTCAGGGGAAGCCTACGAGCAGTACTTC. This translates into CASTLSGEAYEQYF.

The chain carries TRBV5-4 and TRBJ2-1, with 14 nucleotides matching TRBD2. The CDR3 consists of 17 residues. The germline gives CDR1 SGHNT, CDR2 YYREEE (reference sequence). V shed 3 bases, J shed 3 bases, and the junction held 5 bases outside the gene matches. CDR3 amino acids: CASSSGTSGGVYNEQFF. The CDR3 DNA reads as TGTGCCAGCAGCTCCGGGACTAGCGGGGGAGTCTACAATGAGCAGTTCTTC.

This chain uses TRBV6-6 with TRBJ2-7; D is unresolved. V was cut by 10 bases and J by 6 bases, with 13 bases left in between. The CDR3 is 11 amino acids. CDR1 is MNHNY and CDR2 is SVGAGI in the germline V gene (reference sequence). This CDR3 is CATLSRSEQYF. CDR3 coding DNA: TGTGCCACCCTAAGTCGGAGCGAGCAGTACTTC.

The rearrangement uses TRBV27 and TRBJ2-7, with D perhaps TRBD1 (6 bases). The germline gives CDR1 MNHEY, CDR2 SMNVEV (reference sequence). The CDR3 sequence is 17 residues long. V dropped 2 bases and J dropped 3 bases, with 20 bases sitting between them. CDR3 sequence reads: CASSLRVRTAFVYEQYF. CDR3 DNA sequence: TGTGCCAGCAGTTTAAGAGTGAGGACAGCCTTTGTCTACGAGCAGTACTTC.

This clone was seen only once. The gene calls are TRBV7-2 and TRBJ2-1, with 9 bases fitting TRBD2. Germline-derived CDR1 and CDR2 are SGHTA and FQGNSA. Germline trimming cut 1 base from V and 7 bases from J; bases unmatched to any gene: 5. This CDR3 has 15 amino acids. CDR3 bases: TGTGCCAGCAGCTTAGAGATTAGCGGGAGTAATGAGCAGTTCTTC. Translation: CASSLEISGSNEQFF.

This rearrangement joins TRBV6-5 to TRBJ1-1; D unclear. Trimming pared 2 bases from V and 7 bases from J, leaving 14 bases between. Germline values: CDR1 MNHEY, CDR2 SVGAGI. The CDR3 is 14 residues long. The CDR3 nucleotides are TGTGCCAGCAGTTACCTCGCGACCCGGGGTGAAGCTTTCTTT. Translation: CASSYLATRGEAFF.

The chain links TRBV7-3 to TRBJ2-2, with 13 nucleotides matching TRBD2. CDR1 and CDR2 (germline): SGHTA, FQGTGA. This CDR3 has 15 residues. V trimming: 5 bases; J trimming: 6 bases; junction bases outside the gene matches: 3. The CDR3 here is CASSPGLAGAGELFF. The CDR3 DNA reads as TGTGCCAGCAGCCCCGGACTAGCGGGAGCCGGGGAGCTGTTTTTT.

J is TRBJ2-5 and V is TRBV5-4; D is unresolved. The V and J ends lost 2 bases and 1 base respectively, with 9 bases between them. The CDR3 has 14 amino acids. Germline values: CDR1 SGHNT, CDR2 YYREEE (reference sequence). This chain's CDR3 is CASSFSSLQETQYF. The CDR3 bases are TGTGCCAGCAGCTTTTCGTCTCTCCAAGAGACCCAGTACTTC.

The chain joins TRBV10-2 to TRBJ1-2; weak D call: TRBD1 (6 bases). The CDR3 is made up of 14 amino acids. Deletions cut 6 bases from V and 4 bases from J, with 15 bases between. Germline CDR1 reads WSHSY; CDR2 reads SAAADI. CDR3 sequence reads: CASRELGQLYGYTF. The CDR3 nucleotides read TGCGCCAGCAGGGAACTCGGACAGCTCTATGGCTACACCTTC.

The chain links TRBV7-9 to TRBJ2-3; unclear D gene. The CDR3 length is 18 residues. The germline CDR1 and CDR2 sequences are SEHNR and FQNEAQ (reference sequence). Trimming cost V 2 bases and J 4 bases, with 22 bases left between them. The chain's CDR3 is CASSLTKWERVSPDTQYF. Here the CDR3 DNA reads TGTGCCAGCAGCTTAACGAAGTGGGAACGGGTATCGCCAGATACGCAGTATTTT.